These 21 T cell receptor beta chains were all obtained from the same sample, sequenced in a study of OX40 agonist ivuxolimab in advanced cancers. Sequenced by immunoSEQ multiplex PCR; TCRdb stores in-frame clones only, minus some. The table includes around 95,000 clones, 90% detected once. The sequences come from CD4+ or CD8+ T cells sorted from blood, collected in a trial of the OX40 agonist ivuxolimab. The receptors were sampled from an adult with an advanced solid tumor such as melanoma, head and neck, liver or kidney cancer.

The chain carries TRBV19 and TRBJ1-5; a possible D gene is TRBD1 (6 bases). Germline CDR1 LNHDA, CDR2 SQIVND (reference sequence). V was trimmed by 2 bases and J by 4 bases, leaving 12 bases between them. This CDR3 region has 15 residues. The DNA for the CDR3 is TGTGCCAGTAGTATACTCAGGACAGATAATCAGCCCCAGCATTTT. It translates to CASSILRTDNQPQHF.

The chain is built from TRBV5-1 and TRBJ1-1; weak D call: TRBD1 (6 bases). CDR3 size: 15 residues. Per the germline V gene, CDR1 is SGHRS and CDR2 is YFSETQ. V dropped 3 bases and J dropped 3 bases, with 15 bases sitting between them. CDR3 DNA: TGCGCCAGCAGCTCGACAGGTTTCGGCGACACTGAAGCTTTCTTT. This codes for CASSSTGFGDTEAFF.

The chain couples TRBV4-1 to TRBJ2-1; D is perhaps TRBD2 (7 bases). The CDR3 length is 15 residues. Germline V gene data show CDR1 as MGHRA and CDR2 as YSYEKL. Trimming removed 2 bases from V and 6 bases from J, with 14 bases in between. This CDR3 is CASSQLGEGVNEQFF. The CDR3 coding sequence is TGCGCCAGCAGCCAATTGGGGGAGGGGGTCAATGAGCAGTTCTTC.

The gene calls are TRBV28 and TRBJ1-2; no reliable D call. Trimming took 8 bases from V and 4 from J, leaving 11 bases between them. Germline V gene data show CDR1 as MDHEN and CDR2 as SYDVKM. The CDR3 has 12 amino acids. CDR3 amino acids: CASVADAYGYTF. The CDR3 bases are TGTGCCAGCGTGGCTGACGCCTATGGCTACACCTTC.

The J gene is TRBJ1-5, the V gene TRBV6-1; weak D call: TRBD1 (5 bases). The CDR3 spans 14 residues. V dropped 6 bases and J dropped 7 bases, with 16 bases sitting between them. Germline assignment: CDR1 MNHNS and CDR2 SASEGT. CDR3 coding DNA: TGTGCCAGCAGGGGCAGGGTTAACGGCCAGCCCCAGCATTTT. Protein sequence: CASRGRVNGQPQHF.

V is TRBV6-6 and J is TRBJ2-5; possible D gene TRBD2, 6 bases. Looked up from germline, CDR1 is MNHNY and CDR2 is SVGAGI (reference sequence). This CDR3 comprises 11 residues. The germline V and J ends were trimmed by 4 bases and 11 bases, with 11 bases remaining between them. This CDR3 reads CASSSGDGQYF. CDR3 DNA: TGTGCCAGCAGTTCGGGAGACGGGCAGTACTTC.

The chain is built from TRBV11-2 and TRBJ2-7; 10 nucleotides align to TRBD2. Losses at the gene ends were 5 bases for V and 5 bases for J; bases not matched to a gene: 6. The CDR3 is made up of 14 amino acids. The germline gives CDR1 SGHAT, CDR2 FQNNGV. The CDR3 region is CASSPGLANDEQYF. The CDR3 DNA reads TGTGCCAGCAGCCCGGGACTAGCGAACGACGAGCAGTACTTC.

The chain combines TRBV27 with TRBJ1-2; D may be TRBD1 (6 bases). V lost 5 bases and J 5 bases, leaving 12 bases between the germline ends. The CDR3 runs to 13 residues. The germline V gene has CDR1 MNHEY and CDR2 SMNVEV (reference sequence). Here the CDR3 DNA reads TGTGCCAGCAGTCCCGACAGGTGGTATGGCTACACCTTC. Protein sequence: CASSPDRWYGYTF.

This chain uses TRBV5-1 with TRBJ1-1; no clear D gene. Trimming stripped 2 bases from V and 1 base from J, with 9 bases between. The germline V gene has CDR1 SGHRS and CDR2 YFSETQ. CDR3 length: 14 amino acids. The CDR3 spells CASSFTGGNTEAFF. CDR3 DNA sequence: TGCGCCAGCAGCTTCACGGGCGGGAACACTGAAGCTTTCTTT.

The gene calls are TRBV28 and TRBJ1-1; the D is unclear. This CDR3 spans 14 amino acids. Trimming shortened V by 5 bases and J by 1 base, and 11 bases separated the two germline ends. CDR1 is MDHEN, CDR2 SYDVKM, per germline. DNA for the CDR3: TGTGCCAGCAGTCTATTTTTCCCGAACACTGAAGCTTTCTTT. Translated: CASSLFFPNTEAFF.

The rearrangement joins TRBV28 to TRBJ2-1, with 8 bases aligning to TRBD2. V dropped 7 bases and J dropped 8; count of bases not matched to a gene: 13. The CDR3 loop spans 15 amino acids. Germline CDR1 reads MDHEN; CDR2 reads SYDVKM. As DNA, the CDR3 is TGTGCCAGCAACGTAGCGGGATCGGTTTCAGATGAGCAGTTCTTC. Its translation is CASNVAGSVSDEQFF.

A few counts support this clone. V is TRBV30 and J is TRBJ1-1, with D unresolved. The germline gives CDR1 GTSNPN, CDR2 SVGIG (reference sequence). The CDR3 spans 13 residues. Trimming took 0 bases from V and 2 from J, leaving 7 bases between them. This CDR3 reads CAWSVYTNTEAFF. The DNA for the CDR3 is TGTGCCTGGAGTGTCTATACCAACACTGAAGCTTTCTTT. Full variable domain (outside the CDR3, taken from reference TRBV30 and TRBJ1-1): SQTIHQWPATLVQPVGSPLSLECTVEGTSNPNLYWYRQAAGRGLQLLFYSVGIGQISSEVPQNLSASRPQDRQFILSSKKLLLSDSGFYLCAWSVYTNTEAFFGQGTRLTVV.

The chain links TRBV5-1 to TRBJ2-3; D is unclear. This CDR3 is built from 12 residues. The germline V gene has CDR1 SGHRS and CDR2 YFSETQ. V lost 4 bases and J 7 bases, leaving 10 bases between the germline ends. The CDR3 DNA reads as TGCGCCAGCAGCCCGAGCATGAATACGCAGTATTTT. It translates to CASSPSMNTQYF.

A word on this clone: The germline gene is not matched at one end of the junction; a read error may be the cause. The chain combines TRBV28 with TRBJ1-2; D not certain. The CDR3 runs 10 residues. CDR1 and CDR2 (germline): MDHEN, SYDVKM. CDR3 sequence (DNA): TGTGCCAGCAGTTCCCTTTCCCTTCTCTTC. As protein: CASSSLSLLF.

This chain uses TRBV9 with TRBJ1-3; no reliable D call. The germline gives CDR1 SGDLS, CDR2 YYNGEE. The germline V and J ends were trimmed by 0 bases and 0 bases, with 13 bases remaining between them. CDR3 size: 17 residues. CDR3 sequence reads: CASSVAGRTHSGNTIYF. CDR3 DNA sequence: TGTGCCAGCAGCGTAGCGGGCAGGACCCACTCTGGAAACACCATATATTTT.

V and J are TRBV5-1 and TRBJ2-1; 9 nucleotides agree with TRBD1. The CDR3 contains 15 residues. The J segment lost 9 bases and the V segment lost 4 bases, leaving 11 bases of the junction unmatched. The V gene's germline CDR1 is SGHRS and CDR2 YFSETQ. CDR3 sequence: CASSVTGTGPLEQFF. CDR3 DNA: TGCGCCAGCAGCGTTACCGGGACAGGGCCCCTTGAGCAGTTCTTC.

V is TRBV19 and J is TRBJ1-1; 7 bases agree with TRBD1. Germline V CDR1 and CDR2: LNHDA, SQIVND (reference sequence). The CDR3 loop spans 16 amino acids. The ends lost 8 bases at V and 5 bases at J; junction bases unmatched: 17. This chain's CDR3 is CASRIGRAGGRTEAFF. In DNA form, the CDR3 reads TGTGCCAGTCGAATCGGGCGAGCAGGGGGAAGGACTGAAGCTTTCTTT. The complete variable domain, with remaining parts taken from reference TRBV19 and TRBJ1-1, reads DGGITQSPKYLFRKEGQNVTLSCEQNLNHDAMYWYRQDPGQGLRLIYYSQIVNDFQKGDIAEGYSVSREKKESFPLTVTSAQKNPTAFYLCASRIGRAGGRTEAFFGQGTRLTVV.

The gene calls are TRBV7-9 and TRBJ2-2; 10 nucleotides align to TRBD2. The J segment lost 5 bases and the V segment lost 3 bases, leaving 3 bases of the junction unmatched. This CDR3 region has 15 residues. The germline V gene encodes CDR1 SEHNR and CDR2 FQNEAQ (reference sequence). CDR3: CASSFNSGGTGELFF. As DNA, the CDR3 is TGTGCCAGCAGCTTCAATAGCGGGGGGACCGGGGAGCTGTTTTTT.

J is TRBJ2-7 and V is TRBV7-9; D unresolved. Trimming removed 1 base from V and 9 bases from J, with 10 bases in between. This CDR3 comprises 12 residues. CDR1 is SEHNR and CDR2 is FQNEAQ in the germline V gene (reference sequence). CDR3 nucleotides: TGTGCCAGCAGCTTAGAAGAAGGCGGGCAGTACTTC. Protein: CASSLEEGGQYF.

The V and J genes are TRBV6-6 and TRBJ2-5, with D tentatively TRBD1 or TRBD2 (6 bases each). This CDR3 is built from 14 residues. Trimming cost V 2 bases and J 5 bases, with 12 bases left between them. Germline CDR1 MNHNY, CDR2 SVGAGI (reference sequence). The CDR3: CASSYGGRLETQYF. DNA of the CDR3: TGTGCCAGCAGTTACGGGGGGCGCTTGGAGACCCAGTACTTC.

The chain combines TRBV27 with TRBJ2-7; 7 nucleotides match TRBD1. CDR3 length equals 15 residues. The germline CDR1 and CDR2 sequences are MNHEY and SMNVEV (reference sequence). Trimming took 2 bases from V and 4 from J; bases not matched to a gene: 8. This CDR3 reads CASSLEQGSQYEQYF. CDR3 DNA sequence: TGTGCCAGCAGTTTAGAACAGGGGTCGCAGTACGAGCAGTACTTC.